The clone carrying this T cell receptor (beta chain) was seen many times. Antigen: not known. These data originate in a study of CD8+CD57+ T cells in acquired aplastic anemia. The study, taken as a whole, reports: Overlap between patients and controls comprised about 28 CD8+ CDR3 sequences. Simpson's diversity of CD8+ cells was not significantly different in patients compared with controls.

This CDR3 comprises 17 residues. V shed 4 bases and J shed 5 bases, with 24 bases lying between them. Germline CDR1 MNHEY, CDR2 SVGAGI. TCR beta VDJ and CDR3 profiling used genomic DNA as template. TCRdb re-derived calls from the reads in MiXCR, one entry per CDR3 protein. This table has about 270,000 distinct CDR3 sequences, around 60% appearing once. This sequence was found in a human donor with severe aplastic anemia or a healthy control (not recorded which). The V call is TRBV6-5, the J call TRBJ2-7; tentative D call: TRBD1 (7 bases). Sequencing was performed on sorted CD4+, CD8+, or CD8+CD57+ T cells (not recorded which) from PBMCs. The CDR3 reads CASSSGAGGPFRHEQYF. CDR3 coding DNA: TGTGCCAGCAGTTCCGGCGCAGGGGGGCCCTTCAGGCACGAGCAGTACTTC.